Given below is one T cell receptor (beta chain) in context. This entry belongs to a study of blood T cell repertoires in COVID-19. CDR1 is KGHDR and CDR2 is SFDVKD in the germline V gene. J lost 3 bases, V lost 4 bases, and 6 bases had no gene match. There are 15 residues in the CDR3. Only in-frame clones appear in the TCRdb table, and some are missing; sequencing was by immunoSEQ multiplex PCR. The sample yields around 42,000 clones, 88% seen once. Sequenced sample: peripheral blood. The origin of this receptor is a human donor in a cohort sampled during active COVID-19. The chain has TRBV24-1 and TRBJ1-2, with 8 bases that match TRBD1. The CDR3 coding sequence is TGTGCCACCAGTGACCCGGGACAGGCCCACTATGGCTACACCTTC. Translating gives CATSDPGQAHYGYTF.